This T cell receptor beta chain was retrieved from a study of shared clonotypes between healthy human individuals. It was about 210 ng DNA, approximately 30,000 T cell genomes, that sorted-subset replicate PCRs used. Authors' processing steps: Filtering differed, since immunoSEQ gave only junction sequences and no quality scores. This table comes from immunoSEQ multiplex PCR, and its TCRdb copy is limited to in-frame clones, with some not included. V and J calls and clone size are given by that table; D and trimming were obtained from the DNA. The data contain a few hundred thousand clones, 74% of them seen just once; the ten biggest clones take up 9% to 12%. Notes on the study in general: Sorted-subset sequencing, rarefaction showed, was incomplete despite large depth. Expectations were that clonotype sharing among donors would be affected by sequencing depth.

About this clone itself: Its antigen is currently unknown. This same CDR3 is encoded by further DNA sequences in the sample.

The CDR3 covers 15 residues. With 6 bases removed from V and 3 bases from J, the gap between germline ends came to 15 bases. CDR1 and CDR2 from the germline V gene are MNHNS and SASEGT. The sequence derives from a man aged 25-40 years in good health. The sequencing sample was made of memory CD4+ T cells sorted from blood. Documented subset: CD45RA-negative fraction. The rearrangement links TRBV6-1 to TRBJ2-1; a weak D match, TRBD2 (6 bases). The CDR3 DNA sequence: TGTGCCAGCAGCCCGCTCGCGGGAAACTACAATGAGCAGTTCTTC. This codes for CASSPLAGNYNEQFF.